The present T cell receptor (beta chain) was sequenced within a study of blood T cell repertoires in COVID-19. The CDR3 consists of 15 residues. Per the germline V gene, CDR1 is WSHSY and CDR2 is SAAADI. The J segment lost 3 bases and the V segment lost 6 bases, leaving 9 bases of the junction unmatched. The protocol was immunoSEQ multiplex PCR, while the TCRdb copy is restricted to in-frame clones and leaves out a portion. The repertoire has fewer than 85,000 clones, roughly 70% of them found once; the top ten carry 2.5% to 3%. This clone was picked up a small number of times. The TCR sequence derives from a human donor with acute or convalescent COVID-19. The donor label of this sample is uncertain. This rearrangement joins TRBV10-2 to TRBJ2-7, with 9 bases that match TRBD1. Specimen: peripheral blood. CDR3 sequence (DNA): TGCGCCAGCAGGGCACAGGGGGCGGGACACTACGAGCAGTACGTC. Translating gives CASRAQGAGHYEQYV.